This TCR beta chain is drawn from a study of spatial heterogeneity in lung cancer. On the study more broadly: Beta-chain sequences were consistently detected more often than alpha-chain sequences. Tumor-region counts of TCR transcripts tracked strongly with a T cell module score from matched bulk RNA-seq.

There are many counts of this clonotype. Its antigen is unknown. The study's findings and limits: Expanded intratumoral alpha and beta TCR counts tracked tumor mutation counts.

Time point noted: sample taken at primary tumor resection. Whole RNA was taken from tumor, nontumor lung or frozen PBMC; it was then sequenced unsorted. TCRdb re-called the 5' RACE reads through MiXCR, storing one row per CDR3 protein. The sample carries some 11,000 distinct CDR3 sequences, 7.5% to 9% recorded once. This TCR was sampled from a female donor with early-stage non-small cell lung cancer. This sample comprised lung tumor tissue, obtained at surgery.

CDR3 in amino acids: CASSLFIGGGDEKLFF. CDR3 in DNA: TGTGCCAGCAGTTTGTTTATCGGAGGGGGCGACGAAAAACTGTTTTTT. V gene TRBV12-3 or TRBV12-4 combines with J gene TRBJ1-4; TRBD1 agrees at 7 bases. The CDR3 contains 16 residues. V gave up 3 bases and J gave up 8 bases; unmatched junction bases: 12.